This T cell receptor beta chain was recorded in a study of blood T cells in healthy people across ages. General study points: Shifts in expanded clonotypes may have been confounded by donor CMV status, which was unknown.

For the second PCR, which ran for roughly 7 to 11 cycles, a sample-barcoded 5' primer and a J-beta primer mix were used. TCRdb redid the calling of the 5' RACE reads with MiXCR, one entry per CDR3 protein. The table includes some 1,800,000 distinct CDR3 sequences, roughly two fifths detected once. This clonotype was detected many times. Its antigen is not identified. In germline, CDR1 is MDHEN, CDR2 SYDVKM. This CDR3 contains 14 residues. The J segment lost 7 bases and the V segment lost 6 bases, leaving 11 bases of the junction unmatched. There were at least 5 micrograms of total RNA extracted from every sample.

The receptor's source is a human donor in good health. Sequenced: blood. The rearrangement joins TRBV28 to TRBJ2-5, with 7 bases lining up with TRBD1. CDR3 sequence: CASRPDRDRGTQYF. The CDR3 nucleotides read TGTGCCAGCAGACCCGACAGGGATCGGGGGACCCAGTACTTC.